These T cell receptor beta chains were read from a single sample in a study of T cells in Graves' hyperthyroidism and ophthalmopathy. Each CDR3 protein gets one entry after TCRdb re-called the multiplex PCR reads with MiXCR. The sample holds 500,000 to 800,000 distinct CDR3 sequences, just under 45% seen once. Sequencing was done on a sample of peripheral blood or thyroid tissue (not recorded which). Every receptor here comes from an adult man with Graves' disease, either hyperthyroidism or ophthalmopathy (not recorded which). CDR3s include the opening cysteine and the closing phenylalanine or tryptophan. D genes are given only for firm matches. Clone sizes are given selectively: once, few, many, or a class where the clone is expanded.

CSVVGQETGNTIYF	TGCAGCGTTGTAGGACAGGAGACTGGAAACACCATATATTTT	TRBV29-1	TRBJ1-3	14	many	TRBD1
CAIRADFGHSPPQAFF	TGTGCCATCAGGGCCGACTTTGGCCATTCCCCACCTCAAGCTTTCTTT	TRBV10-3	TRBJ1-1	16	.	.
CASSTRDGSSGNTIYF	TGTGCCAGCAGTACCCGGGACGGGAGCTCTGGAAACACCATATATTTT	TRBV6-1	TRBJ1-3	16	few	.
CASGGGGTNEKLFF	TGTGCCAGCGGTGGCGGGGGAACTAATGAAAAACTGTTTTTT	TRBV27	TRBJ1-4	14	.	.
CASGPVGTQETQYF	TGCGCCAGCGGGCCGGTAGGGACTCAAGAGACCCAGTACTTC	TRBV10-1	TRBJ2-5	14	.	.
CASSEDTMNSEAFF	TGTGCCAGCAGCGAAGACACCATGAACTCTGAAGCTTTCTTT	TRBV12-3/TRBV12-4	TRBJ1-1	14	.	.
CSARRPAGNQETQYF	TGCAGTGCTAGACGGCCAGCGGGAAACCAAGAGACCCAGTACTTC	TRBV20-1	TRBJ2-5	15	.	TRBD2
CASSVEGGTGNTIYF	TGTGCCAGCAGCGTAGAGGGGGGGACTGGAAACACCATATATTTT	TRBV9	TRBJ1-3	15	.	.
CASSEGPRQETQYF	TGCGCCAGCAGCGAGGGACCGCGCCAAGAGACCCAGTACTTC	TRBV5-1	TRBJ2-5	14	.	.
CASSYSRDRGHTIYF	TGTGCCAGCAGTTACTCCCGGGACAGGGGACACACCATATATTTT	TRBV6-5	TRBJ1-3	15	.	TRBD1
CSVFHSGTQPNYGYTF	TGCAGCGTTTTTCATTCCGGGACACAACCTAACTATGGCTACACCTTC	TRBV29-1	TRBJ1-2	16	.	.
CASSLAYYGYTF	TGTGCCAGCAGCTTAGCCTACTATGGCTACACCTTC	TRBV7-9	TRBJ1-2	12	many	.
CASSEAFTGSTEAFF	TGTGCCAGCAGTGAAGCTTTCACAGGGAGCACTGAAGCTTTCTTT	TRBV6-5	TRBJ1-1	15	.	.
CASSSNRGLGYGYTF	TGTGCCAGCAGCTCCAACAGGGGGCTCGGCTATGGCTACACCTTC	TRBV7-2	TRBJ1-2	15	few	TRBD1
CASSLVGGEFSGNTIYF	TGTGCCAGCAGCTTAGTCGGGGGCGAATTTTCTGGAAACACCATATATTTT	TRBV7-2	TRBJ1-3	17	few	.
CSVGQYMNTEAFF	TGCAGCGTTGGCCAGTACATGAACACTGAAGCTTTCTTT	TRBV29-1	TRBJ1-1	13	many	.
CSVDQDRVSHGYTF	TGCAGCGTTGATCAGGATAGGGTTTCGCATGGCTACACCTTC	TRBV29-1	TRBJ1-2	14	many	.
CASERGGRETQYF	TGTGCCAGCGAGCGGGGGGGCCGAGAGACCCAGTACTTC	TRBV7-9	TRBJ2-5	13	few	TRBD2
CATRDSSGANVLTF	TGTGCGACCAGGGACAGCTCTGGGGCCAACGTCCTGACTTTC	TRBV24-1	TRBJ2-6	14	many	TRBD1
CASRVGFSGYTF	TGTGCCAGCAGGGTGGGGTTTAGCGGCTACACCTTC	TRBV12-3/TRBV12-4	TRBJ1-2	12	many	.
CASRTGVGGYTF	TGTGCCAGCAGAACAGGGGTCGGTGGCTACACCTTC	TRBV6-6	TRBJ1-2	12	few	TRBD1
CASSKRDRGNQPQHF	TGTGCCAGCAGTAAAAGGGACAGAGGTAATCAGCCCCAGCATTTT	TRBV6-1	TRBJ1-5	15	.	TRBD1
CASSENSGTLERQPQHF	TGTGCCAGCAGTGAAAATTCCGGGACCCTGGAAAGGCAGCCCCAGCATTTT	TRBV25-1	TRBJ1-5	17	.	.
CASSLAGFANSPLHF	TGCGCCAGCAGCTTGGCAGGGTTTGCGAATTCACCCCTCCACTTT	TRBV5-1	TRBJ1-6	15	many	.
CASSPPSTVNTIYF	TGTGCCAGCAGCCCCCCATCGACAGTCAACACCATATATTTT	TRBV14	TRBJ1-3	14	.	.
CASSVSGNQPQHF	TGTGCCAGCAGTGTATCTGGGAATCAGCCCCAGCATTTT	TRBV2	TRBJ1-5	13	many	.
CASRSGDNYGYTF	TGTGCCAGCAGGTCGGGGGACAACTATGGCTACACCTTC	TRBV7-9	TRBJ1-2	13	.	.
CASSQEGGAVDEKLFF	TGTGCCAGCAGCCAAGAAGGGGGAGCGGTAGATGAAAAACTGTTTTTT	TRBV14	TRBJ1-4	16	few	.
CASSLNGSPLHF	TGTGCCAGCAGTTTAAACGGTTCACCCCTCCACTTT	TRBV12-3/TRBV12-4	TRBJ1-6	12	many	.